The source of this T cell receptor beta chain is a study of technical replicates of blood from several donors. The ends were cut back, 4 bases at V and 10 bases at J, with 14 bases in the middle. Germline V gene lookup returns CDR1 SGHDT and CDR2 YYEEEE. CDR3 size: 12 residues. This table comes from immunoSEQ multiplex PCR, and its TCRdb copy is limited to in-frame clones, with some not included. The sample yields approximately 59,000 clones, about 90% seen once. The chain has TRBV5-6 and TRBJ1-1; perhaps TRBD1 as D (6 bases). The sequenced material came from PBMCs. This TCR came from a human donor in good health. Some clones in this sample may be carry-over from other donors' samples. CDR3 coding DNA: TGTGCCAGCAGCACTGATACAGGGCGAGCTTTCTTT. This translates into CASSTDTGRAFF.